This TCR beta chain appears in the sequencing data of a study of blood T cell repertoires in COVID-19. This CDR3 region has 16 residues. The trim removed 3 bases at V and 1 base at J, leaving 4 bases unmatched. Germline-derived CDR1 and CDR2 are LGHDT and YNNKEL (reference sequence). Only in-frame clones appear in the TCRdb table, and some are missing; sequencing was by immunoSEQ multiplex PCR. The sample carries some 340,000 clones, around 87% recorded once. This sequence joins TRBV3-1 (or the pseudogene TRBV3-2) and TRBJ1-5; 9 nucleotides align to TRBD1. The sequence derives from a woman aged 25 to 39 who had recovered from COVID-19. Material for sequencing was PBMCs or T cells enriched from blood (not recorded which). The CDR3 spells CASSQGQGMSNQPQHF. The CDR3 bases are TGTGCCAGCAGCCAGGGACAGGGAATGAGCAATCAGCCCCAGCATTTT.